This is a list of T cell receptor beta chains from one sample in a study of blood T cell repertoires in COVID-19. Repertoires were generated with immunoSEQ multiplex PCR, while TCRdb's copy carries only in-frame clones and drops some. Seen here are more than 100,000 clones, 80% to 90% observed once, and the top ten hold 2.4%. Sequenced material: PBMCs or T cells enriched from blood (not recorded which). The receptors were gathered from a man aged 35-49 years with acute COVID-19. The CDR3 runs from the conserved cysteine through the conserved F or W. The order of the fields is J gene, D gene, V gene, clone size, CDR3 length, CDR3 protein, CDR3 DNA. A D gene is named only where the DNA matches it firmly. Some rows mark clone size as missing; the rest say once, few, many or name a class of expanded clone.

j_call: TRBJ1-2
d_call: .
v_call: TRBV6-5
clone_size: .
cdr3_length: 12
cdr3_aa: CASSLGGLGYTF
cdr3_nt: TGTGCCAGCAGTCTAGGGGGTTTAGGCTACACCTTC

j_call: TRBJ1-5
d_call: TRBD1
v_call: TRBV18
clone_size: .
cdr3_length: 13
cdr3_aa: CASSPGTGSRQHF
cdr3_nt: TGTGCCAGCTCACCCGGGACAGGGTCCCGCCAGCATTTT

j_call: TRBJ1-2
d_call: TRBD1
v_call: TRBV12-3/TRBV12-4
clone_size: .
cdr3_length: 13
cdr3_aa: CASSSGTERGYTF
cdr3_nt: TGTGCCAGCAGCTCCGGGACAGAAAGGGGCTACACCTTC

j_call: TRBJ1-1
d_call: .
v_call: TRBV3-1/TRBV3-2
clone_size: .
cdr3_length: 11
cdr3_aa: CASSQEEGDFF
cdr3_nt: TGTGCCAGCAGCCAAGAGGAGGGCGATTTCTTT

j_call: TRBJ1-2
d_call: .
v_call: TRBV3-1/TRBV3-2
clone_size: .
cdr3_length: 15
cdr3_aa: CASSQGSWQGGGYTF
cdr3_nt: TGTGCCAGCAGCCAAGGATCGTGGCAGGGTGGAGGCTACACCTTC

j_call: TRBJ2-4
d_call: .
v_call: TRBV29-1
clone_size: once
cdr3_length: 14
cdr3_aa: CSVEMGAGLNIQYF
cdr3_nt: TGCAGCGTTGAAATGGGGGCGGGTCTGAACATTCAGTACTTC

j_call: TRBJ1-2
d_call: TRBD1
v_call: TRBV6-5
clone_size: few
cdr3_length: 15
cdr3_aa: CASSYSGTGGGGYTF
cdr3_nt: TGTGCCAGCAGTTACTCTGGGACAGGGGGCGGTGGCTACACCTTC

j_call: TRBJ2-2
d_call: .
v_call: TRBV7-9
clone_size: once
cdr3_length: 15
cdr3_aa: CASSSGITEAGELFF
cdr3_nt: TGTGCCAGCAGCTCCGGGATAACCGAGGCCGGGGAGCTGTTTTTT

j_call: TRBJ2-1
d_call: TRBD2
v_call: TRBV27
clone_size: .
cdr3_length: 15
cdr3_aa: CASSLTSGDVHEQFF
cdr3_nt: TGTGCCAGCAGTTTGACTAGCGGGGATGTTCATGAGCAGTTCTTC

j_call: TRBJ2-5
d_call: TRBD1
v_call: TRBV27
clone_size: .
cdr3_length: 14
cdr3_aa: CASSPGQSQETQYF
cdr3_nt: TGTGCCAGCAGTCCGGGACAGTCCCAAGAGACCCAGTACTTC

j_call: TRBJ2-1
d_call: .
v_call: TRBV28
clone_size: once
cdr3_length: 14
cdr3_aa: CASSPWTEDGEQFF
cdr3_nt: TGTGCCAGCAGTCCGTGGACTGAGGACGGTGAGCAGTTCTTC

j_call: TRBJ2-3
d_call: TRBD1
v_call: TRBV5-1
clone_size: once
cdr3_length: 14
cdr3_aa: CASSSQGVPDTQYF
cdr3_nt: TGCGCCAGCAGCTCACAGGGGGTTCCAGATACGCAGTATTTT

j_call: TRBJ1-1
d_call: .
v_call: TRBV18
clone_size: .
cdr3_length: 15
cdr3_aa: CASSPTTQGRTEAFF
cdr3_nt: TGTGCCAGCTCACCCACGACCCAAGGGAGAACTGAAGCTTTCTTT

j_call: TRBJ1-3
d_call: .
v_call: TRBV7-9
clone_size: .
cdr3_length: 15
cdr3_aa: CASSSRGTPGNTIYF
cdr3_nt: TGTGCCAGCAGCTCTCGCGGGACTCCTGGAAACACCATATATTTT

j_call: TRBJ2-1
d_call: .
v_call: TRBV28
clone_size: .
cdr3_length: 17
cdr3_aa: CASSFGADGVSYNEQFF
cdr3_nt: TGTGCCAGCAGTTTCGGAGCAGACGGCGTCTCCTACAATGAGCAGTTCTTC

j_call: TRBJ1-1
d_call: TRBD1
v_call: TRBV7-3
clone_size: .
cdr3_length: 16
cdr3_aa: CASSLEGDRGETEAFF
cdr3_nt: TGTGCCAGCAGCTTAGAAGGAGACAGGGGTGAAACTGAAGCTTTCTTT

j_call: TRBJ2-7
d_call: .
v_call: TRBV6-5
clone_size: .
cdr3_length: 13
cdr3_aa: CASSERGIHEQYF
cdr3_nt: TGTGCCTCCAGCGAGAGAGGGATCCACGAGCAGTACTTC

j_call: TRBJ1-4
d_call: .
v_call: TRBV6-4
clone_size: .
cdr3_length: 16
cdr3_aa: CASSVQTERTNEKLFF
cdr3_nt: TGTGCCAGCAGTGTCCAAACAGAGAGAACTAATGAAAAACTGTTTTTT

j_call: TRBJ2-2
d_call: TRBD2
v_call: TRBV5-1
clone_size: .
cdr3_length: 16
cdr3_aa: CASSFPRGDITGELFF
cdr3_nt: TGCGCCAGCAGCTTTCCGCGGGGGGATATTACCGGGGAGCTGTTTTTT

j_call: TRBJ2-7
d_call: TRBD2
v_call: TRBV5-1
clone_size: .
cdr3_length: 15
cdr3_aa: CASSSTLAPSYEQYF
cdr3_nt: TGCGCCAGCAGCTCGACACTAGCGCCCTCCTACGAGCAGTACTTC

j_call: TRBJ1-2
d_call: .
v_call: TRBV4-1
clone_size: many
cdr3_length: 15
cdr3_aa: CASSQDTRGDYGYTF
cdr3_nt: TGCGCCAGCAGCCAAGATACGCGCGGGGACTATGGCTACACCTTC

j_call: TRBJ2-5
d_call: TRBD2
v_call: TRBV3-1/TRBV3-2
clone_size: .
cdr3_length: 14
cdr3_aa: CASSQGGGAWTQYF
cdr3_nt: TGTGCCAGCAGCCAAGGCGGGGGGGCCTGGACCCAGTACTTC

j_call: TRBJ2-1
d_call: .
v_call: TRBV5-8
clone_size: .
cdr3_length: 14
cdr3_aa: CASESWQGNNEQFF
cdr3_nt: TGTGCCAGCGAGTCCTGGCAGGGCAACAATGAGCAGTTCTTC

j_call: TRBJ1-4
d_call: .
v_call: TRBV6-5
clone_size: few
cdr3_length: 13
cdr3_aa: CASRGAGQEKLFF
cdr3_nt: TGTGCCAGCAGAGGGGCAGGCCAAGAAAAACTGTTTTTT

j_call: TRBJ2-7
d_call: .
v_call: TRBV28
clone_size: .
cdr3_length: 14
cdr3_aa: CASAVTGASYEQYF
cdr3_nt: TGTGCCAGCGCCGTGACAGGTGCCTCCTACGAGCAGTACTTC

j_call: TRBJ2-1
d_call: TRBD2
v_call: TRBV6-1
clone_size: once
cdr3_length: 22
cdr3_aa: CASSEALRGGDSLQSSYNEQFF
cdr3_nt: TGTGCCAGCAGTGAAGCGCTTCGGGGGGGAGATTCCCTTCAGAGCTCCTACAATGAGCAGTTCTTC

j_call: TRBJ2-3
d_call: .
v_call: TRBV7-3
clone_size: .
cdr3_length: 14
cdr3_aa: CASSLSSEGDTQYF
cdr3_nt: TGTGCCAGCAGCTTAAGTAGCGAGGGAGATACGCAGTATTTT

j_call: TRBJ1-5
d_call: .
v_call: TRBV7-8
clone_size: .
cdr3_length: 13
cdr3_aa: CASSLAGDQPQHF
cdr3_nt: TGTGCCAGCAGCTTAGCAGGGGATCAGCCCCAGCATTTT

j_call: TRBJ2-3
d_call: TRBD1
v_call: TRBV6-5
clone_size: .
cdr3_length: 15
cdr3_aa: CASSYGDRGPDTQYF
cdr3_nt: TGTGCCAGCAGTTACGGGGACAGGGGGCCAGATACGCAGTATTTT

j_call: TRBJ2-2
d_call: .
v_call: TRBV27
clone_size: .
cdr3_length: 15
cdr3_aa: CASSLLVSNTGELFF
cdr3_nt: TGTGCCAGCAGTTTACTAGTTTCGAACACCGGGGAGCTGTTTTTT

j_call: TRBJ1-5
d_call: .
v_call: TRBV7-3
clone_size: .
cdr3_length: 13
cdr3_aa: CASSSYSNQPQHF
cdr3_nt: TGTGCCAGCAGCTCTTATAGCAATCAGCCCCAGCATTTT

j_call: TRBJ2-1
d_call: TRBD1
v_call: TRBV10-3
clone_size: .
cdr3_length: 13
cdr3_aa: CATGDRPVNEQFF
cdr3_nt: TGTGCCACGGGGGACAGGCCAGTCAATGAGCAGTTCTTC

j_call: TRBJ2-3
d_call: TRBD2
v_call: TRBV2
clone_size: .
cdr3_length: 15
cdr3_aa: CASSLLAGATDTQYF
cdr3_nt: TGTGCCAGCAGTCTTCTAGCGGGGGCGACAGATACGCAGTATTTT

j_call: TRBJ2-2
d_call: .
v_call: TRBV27
clone_size: once
cdr3_length: 16
cdr3_aa: CASSLWKGQNTGELFF
cdr3_nt: TGTGCCAGCAGTTTATGGAAGGGACAGAACACCGGGGAGCTGTTTTTT

j_call: TRBJ1-6
d_call: TRBD1
v_call: TRBV6-5
clone_size: .
cdr3_length: 15
cdr3_aa: CASSSQTGSNSPLHF
cdr3_nt: TGTGCCAGCAGTTCTCAGACAGGGTCTAACTCACCCCTCCACTTT

j_call: TRBJ2-7
d_call: TRBD2
v_call: TRBV4-2
clone_size: .
cdr3_length: 16
cdr3_aa: CASSQEELAGGYEQYF
cdr3_nt: TGTGCCAGCAGCCAAGAGGAACTAGCGGGAGGCTACGAGCAGTACTTC